The clone carrying this TCR beta chain was seen ten or more times. Its antigen is undetermined. Trimming pared 6 bases from V and 0 bases from J, leaving 10 bases between. Germline-derived CDR1 and CDR2 are DFQATT and SNEGSKA (reference sequence). The CDR3 spans 13 residues. The data stem from a study of T cells after yellow fever vaccination. Overall study: Fractions of limited cellularity were prepared by means of SMART-Seq v4 Ultra Low Input. Study findings and constraints: The study re-detected most primary-vaccination clones after the booster (approximately 96% CD4, around 89% CD8).

The TCR cDNA carried a universal primer site and UMIs from 5'RACE template switching. From the 5' RACE reads, TCRdb called clonotypes with MiXCR, one entry per CDR3 protein. The table lists 400,000 to 450,000 distinct CDR3 sequences, roughly a sixth of them singletons. The sample in question was PBMCs, obtained before the yellow fever booster vaccination. The TCR originated in a man aged 18 to 29 who received the YFV17D yellow fever vaccine. The chain has TRBV20-1 and TRBJ2-3; D is undetermined. The DNA for the CDR3 is TGCAGTGCCACCAGCGTTAGCACAGATACGCAGTATTTT. Its translation is CSATSVSTDTQYF.